The 14 T cell receptor beta chains given below trace back to one sample, sequenced in a study of tumor-infiltrating lymphocytes in primary liver carcinoma. Starting from 500 ng of total RNA, TCR beta cDNA was produced with a primer in the constant region. Amplification in three nested multiplex PCR rounds with slightly modified ARM-PCR gave rise to TCR beta libraries. The first two PCR rounds used TRBV1-TRBV30 forward primers with a C-beta reverse primer, roughly 10 cycles each. MiXCR was run by TCRdb on the multiplex PCR reads, yielding one entry per CDR3 protein. The sample has approximately 300,000 distinct CDR3 sequences; 60% to 80% are singletons. Alongside blood RNA obtained from unsorted whole blood, germline DNA was also extracted. What was sequenced was peripheral blood. These receptor sequences come from a man aged 40-49 years with primary liver carcinoma and hepatitis B virus infection.

Notes on this clonotype: It may be a read error: a sequence one base away is much more abundant. The CDR3 bases are TGTGCCAGCAATAGCAGGGCGGCGAACACTGAAGCTTTCTTT. Amino acid sequence: CASNSRAANTEAFF. The rearrangement links TRBV6-1 to TRBJ1-1; TRBD1 might be the D (5 bases). Trimming pared 7 bases from V and 1 base from J, leaving 13 bases between. The germline V gene encodes CDR1 MNHNS and CDR2 SASEGT. The CDR3 totals 14 residues.

The chain carries TRBV10-1 and TRBJ2-2; the match to TRBD2 covers 7 bases. This CDR3 is 14 amino acids long. Germline CDR1 reads WNHNN; CDR2 reads SYGVQD (reference sequence). Unmatched junction bases numbered 7, after V lost 3 bases and J lost 9 bases. As DNA, the CDR3 is TGCGCCAGCAGTGATGGGCTAGCGGCCAGGGAGCTGTTTTTT. Translation gives CASSDGLAARELFF.

In the case of this clonotype: At one boundary the junction diverges from the germline segment, which might be a read error. This chain links TRBV12-3 or TRBV12-4 with TRBJ1-2, with a weak D call TRBD1 (5 bases). The CDR3 length is 14 residues. The DNA of the CDR3 is TGTGTCAGCCTTCAGGGCGGCGAAAACTATGGCTACACCTTC. As protein: CVSLQGGENYGYTF.

This clonotype was seen a single time. Because it lacks the conserved phenylalanine or tryptophan at the end, this CDR3 is likely a read error. The chain couples TRBV6-1 to TRBJ2-1; 8 nucleotides match TRBD2. CDR1 and CDR2 from the germline V gene are MNHNS and SASEGT. The CDR3 consists of 19 residues. The V and J ends lost 2 bases and 6 bases, in that order; junction bases with no gene match: 18. The CDR3 nucleotides are TGTGCCAGCAGTGAAAGGTTACAGGGCGGGAGGACCTTCTTCAATGAGCAGTTCTTA. Translation gives CASSERLQGGRTFFNEQFL.

In the case of this clonotype: This may stem from a read error, because a much larger clone lies one nucleotide away. In DNA, the CDR3 is TGTGCCAGCAGTTTAACCTGGGGCGAGAATGGCTACATCTTC. Translated, it gives CASSLTWGENGYIF. The chain joins TRBV6-5 to TRBJ1-2; D is perhaps TRBD1 (5 bases). This CDR3 has 14 residues. Per the germline V gene, CDR1 is MNHEY and CDR2 is SVGAGI.

About this clonotype: With a much larger clone just one base away, this may be a read error. The chain combines TRBV5-4 with TRBJ2-3; the D gene is possibly TRBD1 (7 bases). The CDR3 runs to 15 residues. Germline CDR1 is SGHNT and CDR2 is YYREEE (reference sequence). Trimming removed 2 bases from V and 1 base from J, with 11 bases in between. The CDR3 is CASSLQGTGTDTQYF. The DNA of the CDR3 is TGTGCCAGCAGCTTACAGGGGACTGGCACAGATACGCAGTATTTT.

J is TRBJ2-3 and V is TRBV29-1, with D perhaps assigned TRBD1 or TRBD2 (5 bases each). Germline V CDR1 and CDR2: SQVTM, ANQGSEA. V dropped 0 bases and J dropped 3 bases, with 19 bases sitting between them. The CDR3 is made up of 17 amino acids. CDR3 bases: TGCAGCGTTGAAGATCAGGGTTGGACTGGGGCTACAGATACGCAGTATTTT. This encodes CSVEDQGWTGATDTQYF.

The chain has TRBV5-1 and TRBJ2-7; D remains ambiguous. From germline, CDR1 is SGHRS and CDR2 YFSETQ. This CDR3 has 15 residues. V was shortened by 4 bases and J by 7 bases, with 21 bases between the two germline ends. CDR3 in amino acids: CASSTGPGEAGEQYF. Written as DNA, the CDR3 is TGCGCCAGCAGCACCGGACCTGGTGAGGCTGGGGAGCAGTACTTC. The variable domain in full, completed from reference TRBV5-1 and TRBJ2-7, reads KAGVTQTPRYLIKTRGQQVTLSCSPISGHRSVSWYQQTPGQGLQFLFEYFSETQRNKGNFPGRFSGRQFSNSRSEMNVSTLELGDSALYLCASSTGPGEAGEQYFGPGTRLTVT.

Comment on this clonotype: A junction end diverges from the germline sequence, so it may reflect a read error. The chain combines TRBV11-2 with TRBJ2-1, with 9 bases that match TRBD2. CDR1 is SGHAT and CDR2 is FQNNGV in the germline V gene. This CDR3 contains 16 residues. The CDR3 nucleotides read TGTACCAGCAGCTTTGGGGCTAGCGGGACGGGGCATGAGCAGTTCTTC. This sequence encodes CTSSFGASGTGHEQFF.

The chain carries TRBV7-9 and TRBJ1-1, with TRBD1 matching over 8 bases. This CDR3 region has 12 residues. V gave up 3 bases and J gave up 10 bases; unmatched junction bases: 4. Germline values: CDR1 SEHNR, CDR2 FQNEAQ (reference sequence). The CDR3 sequence is CASSLVTGGAFF. For the CDR3, the DNA is TGTGCCAGCAGCTTGGTTACAGGGGGAGCTTTCTTT.

V and J are TRBV5-1 and TRBJ2-1, with 10 positions matching TRBD2. This CDR3 has 14 amino acids. Germline loops: CDR1 SGHRS, CDR2 YFSETQ. The V gene end was trimmed by 4 bases and the J gene end by 4 bases; junction bases not matched to a gene: 2. For the CDR3, the DNA is TGCGCCAGCAGCCCTAGCGGGGGTTACAATGAGCAGTTCTTC. Translated: CASSPSGGYNEQFF.

On this clonotype: A much larger clone differs from this one at a single base, so this may be a read error. The chain recombines TRBV4-2 with TRBJ2-1; D is perhaps TRBD1 or TRBD2 (5 bases each). The ends were cut back, 4 bases at V and 7 bases at J, with 20 bases in the middle. The CDR3 consists of 16 residues. CDR1 LGHNA and CDR2 YNFKEQ come from the germline V gene. This CDR3 reads CASSPVLSGKGNEQFF. The CDR3 DNA sequence: TGTGCCAGCAGCCCGGTACTATCGGGAAAGGGGAATGAGCAGTTCTTC.

As for this clonotype: At one end, the junction sequence differs from germline, possibly due to a read error. This chain joins TRBV12-3 or TRBV12-4 and TRBJ1-1, with no clear D. This CDR3 comprises 12 residues. CDR3: CVSSTMNTEAFF. The CDR3 region has the DNA TGTGTCAGCAGTACTATGAACACTGAAGCTTTCTTT.

Turning to this clonotype: Germline and junction disagree at one end, which may indicate a read error. The chain combines TRBV29-1 with TRBJ2-5; no definite D call. CDR3 length equals 14 residues. Germline lookup yields CDR1 SQVTM and CDR2 ANQGSEA. CDR3 bases: TGCAGCGTTCGGCGCGGATCTGTTGGAGAGACTCAGCACTTC. It translates to CSVRRGSVGETQHF.